This T cell receptor beta chain derives from a study of blood T cell repertoires in COVID-19. Looking at the study overall: COVID-19 samples collected from the United States, Italy and Spain covered acute and convalescent phases.

CDR1 SGHNT and CDR2 YYREEE come from the germline V gene (reference sequence). The CDR3 totals 15 residues. J gave up 7 bases and V 3 bases, and 11 bases lay outside the gene matches. Some clones are missing from TCRdb's copy, which holds only in-frame ones; the method was immunoSEQ multiplex PCR. There are about 110,000 clones in the sample; about 86% occur only once, and approximately 0.81% lies in the top ten. Sample: peripheral blood. This TCR came from a woman in her forties or fifties with active or convalescent COVID-19. The chain uses TRBV5-4 and TRBJ2-5; 8 nucleotides match TRBD2. CDR3 nucleotides: TGTGCCAGCAGCTCGCCGACTAGCGTCCCGGGGACCCAGTACTTC. Amino acid sequence: CASSSPTSVPGTQYF.